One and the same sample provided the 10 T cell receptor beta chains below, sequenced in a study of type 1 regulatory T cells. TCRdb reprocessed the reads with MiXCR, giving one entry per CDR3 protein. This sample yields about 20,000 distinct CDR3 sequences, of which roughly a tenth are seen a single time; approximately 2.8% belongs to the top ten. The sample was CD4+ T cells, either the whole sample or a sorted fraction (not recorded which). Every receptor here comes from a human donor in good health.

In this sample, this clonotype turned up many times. CDR3 nucleotides: TGCAGTGCTAACCCGGGACTACCAAGCGGGGAGCTGTTTTTT. Translated, it gives CSANPGLPSGELFF. The V and J genes are TRBV20-1 and TRBJ2-2, with 7 nucleotides matching TRBD2. Trimming removed 4 bases from V and 7 bases from J; junction bases left unmatched: 9. The CDR3 runs 14 residues. CDR1 is DFQATT and CDR2 is SNEGSKA in the germline V gene (reference sequence).

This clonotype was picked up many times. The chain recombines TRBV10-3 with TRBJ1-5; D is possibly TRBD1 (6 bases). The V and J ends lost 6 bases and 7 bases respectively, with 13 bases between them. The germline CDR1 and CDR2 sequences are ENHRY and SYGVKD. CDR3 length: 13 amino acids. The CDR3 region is CAIRGGGEQPQHF. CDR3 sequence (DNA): TGTGCCATCAGGGGAGGGGGGGAGCAGCCCCAGCATTTT.

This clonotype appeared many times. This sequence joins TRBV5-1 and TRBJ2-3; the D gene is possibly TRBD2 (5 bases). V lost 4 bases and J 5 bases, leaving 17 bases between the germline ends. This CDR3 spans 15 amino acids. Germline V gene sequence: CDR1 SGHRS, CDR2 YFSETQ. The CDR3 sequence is CASSPIGGSGDTQYF. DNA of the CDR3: TGCGCCAGCAGCCCTATTGGTGGGAGCGGAGATACGCAGTATTTT.

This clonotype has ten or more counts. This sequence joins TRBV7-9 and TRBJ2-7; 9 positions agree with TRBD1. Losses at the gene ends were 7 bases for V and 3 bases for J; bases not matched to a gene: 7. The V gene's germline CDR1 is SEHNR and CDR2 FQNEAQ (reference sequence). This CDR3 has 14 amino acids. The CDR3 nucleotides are TGTGCCAGCACCAGCCGGGACAGGGTCTACGAGCAGTACTTC. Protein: CASTSRDRVYEQYF.

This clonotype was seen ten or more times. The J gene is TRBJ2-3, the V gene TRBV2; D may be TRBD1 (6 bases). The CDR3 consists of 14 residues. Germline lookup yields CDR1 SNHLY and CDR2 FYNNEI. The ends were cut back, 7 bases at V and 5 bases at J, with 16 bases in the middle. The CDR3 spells CASKPQGLIDTQYF. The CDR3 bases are TGTGCCAGCAAGCCCCAGGGGCTTATAGATACGCAGTATTTT.

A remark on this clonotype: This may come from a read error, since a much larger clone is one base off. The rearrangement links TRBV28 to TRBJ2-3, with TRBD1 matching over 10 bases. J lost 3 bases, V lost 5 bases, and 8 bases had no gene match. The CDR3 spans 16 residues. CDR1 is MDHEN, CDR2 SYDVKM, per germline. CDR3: CASSPPGQGMTDTQYF. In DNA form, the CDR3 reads TGTGCCAGCAGTCCTCCGGGACAGGGGATGACAGATACGCAGTATTTT.

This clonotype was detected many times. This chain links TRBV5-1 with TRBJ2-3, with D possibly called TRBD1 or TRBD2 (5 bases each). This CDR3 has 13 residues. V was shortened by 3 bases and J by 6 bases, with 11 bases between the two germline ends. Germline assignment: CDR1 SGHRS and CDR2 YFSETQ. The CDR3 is CASSSSGRDTQYF. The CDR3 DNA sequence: TGCGCCAGCAGCTCCTCGGGACGCGATACGCAGTATTTT.

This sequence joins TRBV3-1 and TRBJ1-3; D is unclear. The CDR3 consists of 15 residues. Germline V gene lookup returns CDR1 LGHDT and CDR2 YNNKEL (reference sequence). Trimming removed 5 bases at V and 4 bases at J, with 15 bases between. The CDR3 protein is CASSARIGSGNTIYF. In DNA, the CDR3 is TGTGCCAGCAGCGCCAGAATCGGGTCAGGAAACACCATATATTTT.

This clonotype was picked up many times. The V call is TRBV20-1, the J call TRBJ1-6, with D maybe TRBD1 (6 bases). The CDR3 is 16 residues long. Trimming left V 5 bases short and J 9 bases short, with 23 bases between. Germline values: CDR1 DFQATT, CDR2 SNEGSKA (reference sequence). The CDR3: CSALKNPQGFGSPLHF. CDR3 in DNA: TGCAGTGCTCTGAAGAACCCACAGGGCTTCGGTTCACCCCTCCACTTT.

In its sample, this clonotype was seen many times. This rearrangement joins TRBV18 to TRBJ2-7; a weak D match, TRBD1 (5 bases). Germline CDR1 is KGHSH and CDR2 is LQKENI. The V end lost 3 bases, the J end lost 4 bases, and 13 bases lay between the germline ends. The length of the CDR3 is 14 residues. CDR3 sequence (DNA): TGTGCCAGCTCACCCCAGGGTGCTCTGTACGAGCAGTACTTC. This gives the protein CASSPQGALYEQYF.